Each of the 16 T cell receptor beta chains below was sequenced from the same sample in a study of T cell responses to AZD1222 COVID-19 vaccine. The method was immunoSEQ multiplex PCR; TCRdb's version includes in-frame clones alone and lacks a portion of them. Of roughly 140,000 clones in the sample, around nine tenths were seen once. Specimen: peripheral blood, collected on day 0 of AZD1222 vaccination. The origin of the receptors is an adult in good health.

The chain links TRBV12-3 or TRBV12-4 to TRBJ1-4; D is unresolved. The germline V and J ends were trimmed by 6 bases and 11 bases, with 16 bases remaining between them. This CDR3 spans 13 amino acids. CDR3 nucleotides: TGTGCCAGCAGCTCGGTGGTGCCCGGGAAACTGTTTTTT. It is translated as CASSSVVPGKLFF.

The genes are TRBV28 and TRBJ1-5, with a possible D match to TRBD1 (6 bases). The V gene lost 6 bases and the J gene lost 0 bases, with 15 bases spanning the gap. Germline-derived CDR1 and CDR2 are MDHEN and SYDVKM. This CDR3 is built from 16 residues. CDR3 bases: TGTGCCAGCAGCCTAAGTGGGGGGCCTAGCAATCAGCCCCAGCATTTT. This encodes CASSLSGGPSNQPQHF.

The CDR3, as DNA: TGTGCCAGCAGTTACTTAGCGGGGTACAATGAGCAGTTCTTC. This encodes CASSYLAGYNEQFF. This sequence joins TRBV6-2 or TRBV6-3 and TRBJ2-1; 8 nucleotides line up with TRBD2. The germline V gene has CDR1 MNHEY and CDR2 SVGEGT. V was pared by 1 base and J by 4 bases, with 0 bases of the junction left unmatched. The CDR3 contains 14 residues.

The chain joins TRBV19 to TRBJ1-1; D remains unclear. Germline-derived CDR1 and CDR2 are LNHDA and SQIVND (reference sequence). The CDR3 runs 13 residues. Trimming took 4 bases from V and 1 from J, leaving 7 bases between them. In DNA, the CDR3 is TGTGCCAGTAGTACCTCAGGGAACACTGAAGCTTTCTTT. This encodes CASSTSGNTEAFF.

V is TRBV28 and J is TRBJ1-5; 7 bases agree with TRBD1. V shed 7 bases and J 1 base; nucleotides not matched to a gene: 4. Germline V gene lookup returns CDR1 MDHEN and CDR2 SYDVKM. The CDR3 runs to 14 residues. DNA of the CDR3: TGTGCCAGCAACCTGGACAGGAGCAATCAGCCCCAGCATTTT. It specifies CASNLDRSNQPQHF.

The rearrangement uses TRBV28 and TRBJ2-6; no definite D call. V dropped 6 bases and J dropped 0 bases, with 9 bases sitting between them. CDR1 is MDHEN, CDR2 SYDVKM, per germline. This CDR3 is 15 amino acids long. The CDR3 nucleotides read TGTGCCAGCAGCTTCGGGCCCTCTGGGGCCAACGTCCTGACTTTC. Amino acid sequence: CASSFGPSGANVLTF.

In the case of this clone: Its ends do not fully match the called genes, so a read error is possible. This chain uses TRBV12-3 or TRBV12-4 with TRBJ1-5; no firm D call. The CDR3 totals 13 residues. This chain's CDR3 is CASRFGGGQPQHF. The CDR3 DNA reads TGTGCCAGCCGTTTCGGAGGAGGTCAGCCCCAGCATTTT.

V is TRBV14 and J is TRBJ2-1; no reliable D call. CDR1 is SGHDN, CDR2 FVKESK, per germline. The CDR3 length is 17 residues. Trimming left V 0 bases short and J 2 bases short, with 14 bases between. CDR3 sequence (DNA): TGTGCCAGCAGCCAAGAAGTCTACCGAGGTCCCTACAATGAGCAGTTCTTC. Encoded protein: CASSQEVYRGPYNEQFF.

Only a few counts were recorded for this clone. The rearrangement joins TRBV28 to TRBJ1-2; 8 bases line up with TRBD1. The germline CDR1 and CDR2 sequences are MDHEN and SYDVKM. The CDR3 is made up of 15 amino acids. With V trimmed by 6 bases and J by 0 bases, 6 bases remained unmatched. The CDR3 nucleotides read TGTGCCAGCAGCTCGACAGGGGAAGCTAACTATGGCTACACCTTC. Translating gives CASSSTGEANYGYTF.

This chain uses TRBV4-1 with TRBJ2-4, with D hard to call. The germline gives CDR1 MGHRA, CDR2 YSYEKL. Between the trimmed V and J ends, which lost 1 base and 6 bases, there was a span of 10 bases. This CDR3 contains 14 residues. CDR3 sequence: CASSQVLERNIQYF. The DNA for the CDR3 is TGCGCCAGCAGCCAAGTGTTGGAGAGAAACATTCAGTACTTC.

V gene TRBV19 combines with J gene TRBJ2-1; D tentatively reads TRBD1 or TRBD2 (6 bases each). The CDR3 totals 16 residues. Germline V gene lookup returns CDR1 LNHDA and CDR2 SQIVND (reference sequence). The ends were cut back, 5 bases at V and 8 bases at J, with 22 bases in the middle. The CDR3 DNA sequence: TGTGCCAGTAGTCCCCCGGGGGCGGGAATTTTGTATGAGCAGTTCTTC. Encoded protein: CASSPPGAGILYEQFF.

About this clone itself: One end of the junction does not line up with germline, which may come from a read error. The J gene is TRBJ2-5, the V gene TRBV7-7; TRBD2 matches at 12 bases. The CDR3 sequence is 14 residues long. CDR1 is SSHAT and CDR2 is FNYEAQ in the germline V gene (reference sequence). CDR3 bases: TGTGCTAGCAGCCTACTAGCGGGAGGCTCGACCCAGTACTTC. It encodes CASSLLAGGSTQYF.

This chain uses TRBV7-2 with TRBJ2-7; possibly TRBD2 for D (6 bases). V gave up 5 bases and J gave up 0 bases, with 14 bases separating them. The CDR3 covers 15 residues. The germline gives CDR1 SGHTA, CDR2 FQGNSA. The CDR3, as DNA: TGTGCCAGCAGCCTACTGGCGGGGAGCTCCTACGAGCAGTACTTC. Translating it yields CASSLLAGSSYEQYF.

The chain is built from TRBV27 and TRBJ2-5; D possibly corresponds to TRBD1 (7 bases). V was shortened by 8 bases and J by 5 bases, with 15 bases between the two germline ends. Per the germline V gene, CDR1 is MNHEY and CDR2 is SMNVEV (reference sequence). This CDR3 is built from 13 residues. The DNA of the CDR3 is TGTGCCAGCGGCCCAGGGGGAGGCGAGACCCAGTACTTC. Translation: CASGPGGGETQYF.

The chain is built from TRBV7-8 and TRBJ2-2; D gene uncertain. The CDR3 extends over 14 amino acids. Between the trimmed V and J ends, which lost 3 bases and 5 bases, there was a span of 10 bases. CDR1 is SGHVS and CDR2 is FQNEAQ in the germline V gene. CDR3 in amino acids: CASSLTRRTGELFF. In DNA, the CDR3 is TGTGCCAGCAGCTTGACTCGTAGGACCGGGGAGCTGTTTTTT. The variable domain in full, completed from reference TRBV7-8 and TRBJ2-2, reads GAGVSQSPRYKVAKRGQDVALRCDPISGHVSLFWYQQALGQGPEFLTYFQNEAQLDKSGLPSDRFFAERPEGSVSTLKIQRTQQEDSAVYLCASSLTRRTGELFFGEGSRLTVL.

The J gene is TRBJ1-4, the V gene TRBV5-4, with a weak D call TRBD1 (5 bases). Germline V gene data show CDR1 as SGHNT and CDR2 as YYREEE (reference sequence). Deletions cut 3 bases from V and 5 bases from J, with 14 bases between. The CDR3 totals 15 residues. This CDR3 is CASSSRGGTNEKLFF. The CDR3 DNA reads as TGTGCCAGCAGCTCCCGCGGAGGGACCAATGAAAAACTGTTTTTT.